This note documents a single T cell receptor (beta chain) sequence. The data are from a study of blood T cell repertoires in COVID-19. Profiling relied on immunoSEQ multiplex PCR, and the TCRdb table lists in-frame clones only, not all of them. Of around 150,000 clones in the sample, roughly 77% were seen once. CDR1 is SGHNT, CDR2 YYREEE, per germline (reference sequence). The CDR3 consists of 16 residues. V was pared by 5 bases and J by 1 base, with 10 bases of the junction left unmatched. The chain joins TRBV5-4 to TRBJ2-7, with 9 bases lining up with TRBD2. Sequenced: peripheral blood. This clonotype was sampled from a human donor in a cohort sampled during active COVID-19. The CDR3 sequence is CASSNAAGGRSYEQYF. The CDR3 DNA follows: TGTGCCAGCAGTAACGCAGCGGGAGGAAGATCCTACGAGCAGTACTTC.